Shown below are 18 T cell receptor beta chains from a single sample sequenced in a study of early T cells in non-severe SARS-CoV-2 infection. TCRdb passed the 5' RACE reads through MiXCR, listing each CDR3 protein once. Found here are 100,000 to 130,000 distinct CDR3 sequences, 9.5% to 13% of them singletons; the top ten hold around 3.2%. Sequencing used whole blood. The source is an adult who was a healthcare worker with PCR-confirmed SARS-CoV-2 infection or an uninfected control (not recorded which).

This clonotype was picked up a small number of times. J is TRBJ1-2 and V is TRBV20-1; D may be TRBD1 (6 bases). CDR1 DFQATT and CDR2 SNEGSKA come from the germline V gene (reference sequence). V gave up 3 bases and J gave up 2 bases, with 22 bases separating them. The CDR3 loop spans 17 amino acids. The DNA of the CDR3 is TGCAGTGCTAGGGGCGACGGTGGGGGCAGACAAAACTATGGCTACACCTTC. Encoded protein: CSARGDGGGRQNYGYTF.

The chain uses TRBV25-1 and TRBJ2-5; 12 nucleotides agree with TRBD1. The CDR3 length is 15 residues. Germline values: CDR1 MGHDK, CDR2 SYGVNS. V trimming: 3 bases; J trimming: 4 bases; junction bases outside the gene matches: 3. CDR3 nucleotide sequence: TGTGCCAGCAGTGAGGGACAGGGGGCGGGAGAGACCCAGTACTTC. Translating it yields CASSEGQGAGETQYF.

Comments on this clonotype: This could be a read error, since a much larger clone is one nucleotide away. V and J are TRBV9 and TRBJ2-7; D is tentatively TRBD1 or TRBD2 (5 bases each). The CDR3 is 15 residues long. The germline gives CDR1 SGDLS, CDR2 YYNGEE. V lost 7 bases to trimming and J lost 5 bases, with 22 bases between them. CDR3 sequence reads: CASARGSEVLHEQYF. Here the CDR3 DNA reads TGTGCCAGCGCGAGGGGCTCCGAGGTTCTTCACGAGCAGTACTTC.

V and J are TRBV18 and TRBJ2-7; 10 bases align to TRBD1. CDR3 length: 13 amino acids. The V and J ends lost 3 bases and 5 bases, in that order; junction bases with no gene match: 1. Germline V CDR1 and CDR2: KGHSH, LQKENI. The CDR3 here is CASSPTGGNEQYF. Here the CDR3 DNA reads TGTGCCAGCTCACCGACAGGGGGCAACGAGCAGTACTTC.

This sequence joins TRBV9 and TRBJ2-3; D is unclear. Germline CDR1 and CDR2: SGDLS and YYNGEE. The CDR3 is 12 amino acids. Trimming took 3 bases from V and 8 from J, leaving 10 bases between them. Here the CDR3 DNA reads TGTGCCAGCAGCGGCCAGACGACTACGCAGTATTTT. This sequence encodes CASSGQTTTQYF.

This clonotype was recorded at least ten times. CDR3 nucleotides: TGTGCCAGCAGTTACGCTGGGGGGCAGGGCGAGCAGTACTTC. It translates to CASSYAGGQGEQYF. V is TRBV6-5 and J is TRBJ2-7; D is tentatively TRBD1 or TRBD2 (6 bases each). This CDR3 spans 14 amino acids. The V and J ends lost 2 bases and 6 bases respectively, with 14 bases between them. The germline V gene encodes CDR1 MNHEY and CDR2 SVGAGI.

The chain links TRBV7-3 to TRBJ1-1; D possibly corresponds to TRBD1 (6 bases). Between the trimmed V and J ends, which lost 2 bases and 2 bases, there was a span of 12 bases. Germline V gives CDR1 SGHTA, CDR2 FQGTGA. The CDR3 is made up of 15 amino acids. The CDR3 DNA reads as TGTGCCAGCAGCTTATCTGGGACACCCAACACTGAAGCTTTCTTT. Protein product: CASSLSGTPNTEAFF.

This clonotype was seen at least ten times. CDR3 region: CAWSTSGSSGNEQFF. Written as DNA, the CDR3 is TGTGCCTGGAGTACAAGCGGGAGTAGTGGGAATGAGCAGTTCTTC. This chain joins TRBV30 and TRBJ2-1, with 8 bases that match TRBD2. The V gene's germline CDR1 is GTSNPN and CDR2 SVGIG (reference sequence). Trimming at V came to 2 bases and at J to 7 bases, leaving 10 bases not matched to a gene. This CDR3 is built from 15 residues.

CDR3 sequence: CASSQDPRTEAFF. CDR3 in DNA: TGTGCCAGCAGCCAAGATCCCAGGACTGAAGCTTTCTTT. The chain uses TRBV3-1 and TRBJ1-1; D uncertain. Germline V gene sequence: CDR1 LGHDT, CDR2 YNNKEL (reference sequence). This CDR3 comprises 13 residues. Between the trimmed V and J ends, which lost 0 bases and 5 bases, there was a span of 7 bases.

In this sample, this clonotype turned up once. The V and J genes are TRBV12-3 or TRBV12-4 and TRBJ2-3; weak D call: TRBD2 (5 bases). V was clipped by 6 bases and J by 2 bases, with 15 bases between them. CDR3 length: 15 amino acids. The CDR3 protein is CASSPAGSVTDTQYF. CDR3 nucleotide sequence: TGTGCCAGCAGCCCGGCGGGTAGCGTCACAGATACGCAGTATTTT.

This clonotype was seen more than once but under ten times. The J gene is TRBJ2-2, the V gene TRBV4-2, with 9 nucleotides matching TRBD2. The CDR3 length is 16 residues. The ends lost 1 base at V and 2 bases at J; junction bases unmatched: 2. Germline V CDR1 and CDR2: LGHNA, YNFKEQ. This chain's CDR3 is CASSQGLAVNTGELFF. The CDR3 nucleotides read TGTGCCAGCAGCCAAGGACTAGCGGTAAACACCGGGGAGCTGTTTTTT.

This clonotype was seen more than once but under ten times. CDR3 coding DNA: TGTGCCAGCAGCCGAATGGGAAGCGGGCAGCCCCAGCATTTT. Its protein is CASSRMGSGQPQHF. The V call is TRBV6-2 or TRBV6-3, the J call TRBJ1-5; D gene unclear. This CDR3 region has 14 residues. With 6 bases removed from V and 7 bases from J, the gap between germline ends came to 16 bases. Germline CDR1 and CDR2: MNHEY and SVGEGT.

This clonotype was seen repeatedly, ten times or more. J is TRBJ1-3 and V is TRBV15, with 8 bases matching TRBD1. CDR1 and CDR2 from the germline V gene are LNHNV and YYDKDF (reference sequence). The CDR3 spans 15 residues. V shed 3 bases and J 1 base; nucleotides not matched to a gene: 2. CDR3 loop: CATSRDRVSGNTIYF. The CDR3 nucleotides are TGTGCCACCAGCAGGGACAGGGTTTCTGGAAACACCATATATTTT.

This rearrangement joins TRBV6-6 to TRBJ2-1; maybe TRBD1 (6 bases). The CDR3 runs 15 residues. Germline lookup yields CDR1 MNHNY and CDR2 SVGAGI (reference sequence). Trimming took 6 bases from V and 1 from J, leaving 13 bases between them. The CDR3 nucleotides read TGTGCCAGCAGCGGTCCAGGGGAATCCTACAATGAGCAGTTCTTC. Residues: CASSGPGESYNEQFF.

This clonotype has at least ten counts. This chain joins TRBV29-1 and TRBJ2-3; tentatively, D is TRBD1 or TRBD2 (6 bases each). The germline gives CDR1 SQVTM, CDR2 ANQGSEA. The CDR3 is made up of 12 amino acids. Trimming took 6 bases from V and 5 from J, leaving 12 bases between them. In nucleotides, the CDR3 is TGCAGCGTCAAGGGGGGCCTAGATACGCAGTATTTT. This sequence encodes CSVKGGLDTQYF.

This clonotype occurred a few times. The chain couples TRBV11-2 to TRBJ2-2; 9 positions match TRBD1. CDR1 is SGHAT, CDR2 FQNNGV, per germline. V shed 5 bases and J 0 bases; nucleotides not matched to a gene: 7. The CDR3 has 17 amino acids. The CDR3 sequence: CASSIRQGVANTGELFF. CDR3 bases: TGTGCCAGCAGCATCAGACAGGGGGTAGCGAACACCGGGGAGCTGTTTTTT.

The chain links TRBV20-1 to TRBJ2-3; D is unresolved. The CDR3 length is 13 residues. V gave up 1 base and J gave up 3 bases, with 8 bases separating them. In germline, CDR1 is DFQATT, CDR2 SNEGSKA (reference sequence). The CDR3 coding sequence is TGCAGTGCTAGAGTCTTAGGGACAGATACGCAGTATTTT. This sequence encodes CSARVLGTDTQYF.

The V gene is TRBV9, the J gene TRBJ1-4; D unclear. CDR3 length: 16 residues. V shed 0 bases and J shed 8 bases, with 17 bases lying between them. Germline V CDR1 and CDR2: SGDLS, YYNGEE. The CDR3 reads CASSVGVAETGEKLFF. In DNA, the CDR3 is TGTGCCAGCAGCGTAGGGGTGGCAGAGACCGGCGAAAAACTGTTTTTT.